Below are 30 T cell receptor beta chains sequenced from a single sample in a study of control samples from healthy donors and cancer patients (dated by TCRdb to 2018 to 2020). Library creation used the immunoSEQ multiplex PCR assay. TCRdb limited this immuneACCESS table to in-frame rearrangements with V and J called. A share of clones is missing; checked studies link under half to unresolved V genes, and the rest is unexplained. A total of approximately 90,000 clones appear in this sample, approximately 86% of them only once. In total, the top ten clones hold about 21% of the sample. The sample taken for sequencing was blood. The source of these receptors is a man aged 25-45 years in good health.

The chain employs TRBV3-1 (or the pseudogene TRBV3-2) and TRBJ1-2; weak D call: TRBD1 (6 bases). Trimming took 4 bases from V and 4 from J, leaving 13 bases between them. Germline CDR1 and CDR2: LGHDT and YNNKEL (reference sequence). The CDR3 is made up of 14 amino acids. The CDR3 DNA sequence: TGTGCCAGCAGCCGTTGGGACAAGCCCTATGGCTACACCTTC. The encoded protein is CASSRWDKPYGYTF.

This clone was picked up one time. The J gene is TRBJ2-1, the V gene TRBV30; D is perhaps TRBD1 or TRBD2 (5 bases each). Germline values: CDR1 GTSNPN, CDR2 SVGIG (reference sequence). The CDR3 runs 15 residues. Trimming took 4 bases from V and 0 from J, leaving 13 bases between them. Written as DNA, the CDR3 is TGTGCCTGGACCTCCAAGGGGAGCTCCTACAATGAGCAGTTCTTC. This sequence encodes CAWTSKGSSYNEQFF.

The rearrangement links TRBV4-2 to TRBJ2-7; D gene ambiguous. Germline V lookup: CDR1 LGHNA, CDR2 YNFKEQ. V gave up 3 bases and J gave up 2 bases, with 11 bases separating them. This CDR3 has 14 amino acids. The CDR3 protein is CASSQAALAYEQYF. The CDR3 DNA sequence: TGTGCCAGCAGCCAGGCGGCTCTTGCCTACGAGCAGTACTTC.

Only one count was recorded for this clone. The chain has TRBV3-1 (or the pseudogene TRBV3-2) and TRBJ2-3; 8 bases are shared with TRBD1. The CDR3 totals 16 residues. Germline V gene data show CDR1 as LGHDT and CDR2 as YNNKEL (reference sequence). V lost 5 bases and J lost 4; bases outside the gene matches: 11. In DNA, the CDR3 is TGTGCCAGCAGCTCGCGAGGACAGGGTGGTTCAGATACGCAGTATTTT. It encodes CASSSRGQGGSDTQYF.

This clone was recorded once. V is TRBV25-1 and J is TRBJ2-3, with 7 positions matching TRBD2. Germline trimming cut 4 bases from V and 1 base from J; bases unmatched to any gene: 2. From germline, CDR1 is MGHDK and CDR2 SYGVNS. This CDR3 spans 14 amino acids. The CDR3 reads CASSVGGGTDTQYF. The CDR3 region has the DNA TGTGCCAGCAGTGTGGGAGGGGGCACAGATACGCAGTATTTT.

The chain couples TRBV27 to TRBJ1-2, with 9 bases matching TRBD1. CDR3 size: 13 residues. Germline lookup yields CDR1 MNHEY and CDR2 SMNVEV (reference sequence). The V and J ends lost 3 bases and 12 bases, in that order; junction bases with no gene match: 8. The CDR3 protein is CASSFSRTGEHTF. Written as DNA, the CDR3 is TGTGCCAGCAGTTTTTCCCGGACAGGGGAGCACACCTTC.

This clone has a handful of counts. The chain carries TRBV5-1 and TRBJ2-7; possible D gene TRBD1, 6 bases. The germline gives CDR1 SGHRS, CDR2 YFSETQ. Trimming cost V 1 base and J 4 bases, with 9 bases left between them. CDR3 size: 13 residues. CDR3 in amino acids: CASSLLQGYEQYF. Here the CDR3 DNA reads TGCGCCAGCAGCTTGTTGCAGGGGTACGAGCAGTACTTC.

This sequence joins TRBV2 and TRBJ2-1; 13 nucleotides match TRBD2. Germline lookup yields CDR1 SNHLY and CDR2 FYNNEI. This CDR3 has 14 amino acids. V shed 7 bases and J 7 bases; nucleotides not matched to a gene: 4. CDR3 nucleotides: TGTGCCAGCAAGCGGACTAGCGGGGGTAATGAGCAGTTCTTC. Translated: CASKRTSGGNEQFF.

V is TRBV7-9 and J is TRBJ1-5; D is unresolved. The V gene's germline CDR1 is SEHNR and CDR2 FQNEAQ (reference sequence). This CDR3 is built from 16 residues. V lost 0 bases to trimming and J lost 2 bases, with 11 bases between them. CDR3 bases: TGTGCCAGCAGCTTAGCGGCCCTGGAAGGCAATCAGCCCCAGCATTTT. It codes for CASSLAALEGNQPQHF.

A single count supports this clone. The V gene is TRBV14, the J gene TRBJ2-2; 8 nucleotides align to TRBD2. CDR1 SGHDN and CDR2 FVKESK come from the germline V gene. Trimming removed 6 bases from V and 6 bases from J; junction bases left unmatched: 9. The CDR3 runs to 15 residues. CDR3: CASRRIGGAPGELFF. For the CDR3, the DNA is TGTGCCAGCAGAAGGATCGGGGGGGCCCCCGGGGAGCTGTTTTTT.

This clone was observed a few times. The V call is TRBV7-9, the J call TRBJ2-1; 10 bases map to TRBD1. The length of the CDR3 is 16 residues. Germline V CDR1 and CDR2: SEHNR, FQNEAQ (reference sequence). V shed 0 bases, J shed 12 bases, and the junction held 11 bases outside the gene matches. The CDR3 protein is CASSLANRDRGDGQFF. The CDR3 nucleotides are TGTGCCAGCAGCTTAGCGAATAGGGACAGGGGCGACGGGCAGTTCTTC.

This rearrangement joins TRBV7-2 to TRBJ1-5; D call uncertain. CDR3 length: 13 amino acids. Trimming took 5 bases from V and 7 from J, leaving 12 bases between them. Germline lookup yields CDR1 SGHTA and CDR2 FQGNSA. The CDR3 region has the DNA TGTGCCAGCAGCCTGTCCCACGGCCAGCCCCAGCATTTT. It is translated as CASSLSHGQPQHF. The variable domain in full, with the rest retrieved from reference TRBV7-2 and TRBJ1-5, is GAGVSQSPSNKVTEKGKDVELRCDPISGHTALYWYRQSLGQGLEFLIYFQGNSAPDKSGLPSDRFSAERTGGSVSTLTIQRTQQEDSAVYLCASSLSHGQPQHFGDGTRLSIL.

The chain couples TRBV11-2 to TRBJ2-7; D is perhaps TRBD2 (8 bases). The CDR3 is 15 amino acids. Trimming removed 7 bases from V and 2 bases from J, with 18 bases in between. Germline assignment: CDR1 SGHAT and CDR2 FQNNGV. For the CDR3, the DNA is TGTGCCAGCACGAGGGGGCGGGGGGTTACCTACGAGCAGTACGTC. Encoded protein: CASTRGRGVTYEQYV.

Comments on this clone: At one end, the junction sequence differs from germline, possibly due to a read error. The chain has TRBV19 and TRBJ1-1; D call uncertain. CDR3 length: 13 amino acids. Germline CDR1 LNHDA, CDR2 SQIVND (reference sequence). The CDR3 nucleotides read TGTGCCAGTAGTATGGGCAGGAACTCTGAAGCTTTCTTT. Translated: CASSMGRNSEAFF.

This chain connects TRBV10-3 to TRBJ2-1, with 7 bases aligning to TRBD1. With 7 bases clipped from V and 6 bases from J, the junction kept 3 bases outside the gene matches. The CDR3 runs 12 residues. CDR1 ENHRY and CDR2 SYGVKD come from the germline V gene. CDR3 DNA: TGTGCCATCAATCCAGGGGGCAATGAGCAGTTCTTC. It translates to CAINPGGNEQFF.

V is TRBV6-4 and J is TRBJ2-2; a weak D match, TRBD1 (6 bases). This CDR3 comprises 15 residues. Germline CDR1 reads MRHNA; CDR2 reads SNTAGT. Trimming stripped 3 bases from V and 2 bases from J, with 10 bases between. In nucleotides, the CDR3 is TGTGCCAGCAGTGAGTCAGGGGATAACACCGGGGAGCTGTTTTTT. It specifies CASSESGDNTGELFF.

J is TRBJ2-1 and V is TRBV5-4; D assignment may be TRBD1 or TRBD2 (5 bases each). The V gene's germline CDR1 is SGHNT and CDR2 YYREEE (reference sequence). V gave up 3 bases and J gave up 5 bases, with 15 bases separating them. This CDR3 contains 15 residues. The CDR3 is CASSWTPQGDNEQFF. CDR3 in DNA: TGTGCCAGCAGCTGGACCCCTCAGGGAGACAATGAGCAGTTCTTC.

The chain combines TRBV7-2 with TRBJ1-2, with 7 bases that match TRBD1. The CDR3 is 15 residues long. Germline V gene sequence: CDR1 SGHTA, CDR2 FQGNSA. After removal of 5 bases from V and 8 bases from J, the junction contained 14 bases not matched to a gene. This CDR3 reads CASSARWDSGRGYTF. CDR3 in DNA: TGTGCCAGCAGCGCCCGCTGGGACAGCGGTCGAGGCTACACCTTC.

V and J are TRBV25-1 and TRBJ2-5; 14 bases align to TRBD2. The CDR3 runs to 17 residues. The germline V gene encodes CDR1 MGHDK and CDR2 SYGVNS. With 6 bases clipped from V and 2 bases from J, the junction kept 8 bases outside the gene matches. The CDR3 protein is CASSRGLAGGFQETQYF. The CDR3 region has the DNA TGTGCCAGCAGCCGCGGACTAGCGGGGGGTTTTCAAGAGACCCAGTACTTC.

This clone was seen just once. The chain combines TRBV6-5 with TRBJ1-2; TRBD1 matches at 11 bases. There are 15 residues in the CDR3. Germline CDR1 is MNHEY and CDR2 is SVGAGI. Germline trimming cut 6 bases from V and 5 bases from J; bases unmatched to any gene: 8. The CDR3 here is CASRPPGQGAYGYTF. Written as DNA, the CDR3 is TGTGCCAGCAGGCCACCAGGACAGGGGGCGTATGGCTACACCTTC.

V gene TRBV30 combines with J gene TRBJ1-1; tentative D call: TRBD1 (6 bases). Trimming pared 8 bases from V and 0 bases from J, leaving 19 bases between. The CDR3 is 15 amino acids. The germline gives CDR1 GTSNPN, CDR2 SVGIG (reference sequence). The CDR3 DNA sequence: TGTGCCGGCGCCAGGGGTCGAGTTATGAACACTGAAGCTTTCTTT. Encoded protein: CAGARGRVMNTEAFF. The entire variable domain, with the rest obtained from reference TRBV30 and TRBJ1-1, is as follows: SQTIHQWPATLVQPVGSPLSLECTVEGTSNPNLYWYRQAAGRGLQLLFYSVGIGQISSEVPQNLSASRPQDRQFILSSKKLLLSDSGFYLCAGARGRVMNTEAFFGQGTRLTVV.

V usage is TRBV10-3 and J usage is TRBJ1-1, with no clear D. Germline CDR1 reads ENHRY; CDR2 reads SYGVKD. This CDR3 comprises 12 residues. Trimming removed 6 bases from V and 0 bases from J, with 5 bases in between. Here the CDR3 DNA reads TGTGCCATCAGCCCGGTGAACACTGAAGCTTTCTTT. It yields the protein CAISPVNTEAFF.

V gene TRBV11-2 combines with J gene TRBJ1-1; D might be TRBD1 (5 bases). CDR1 and CDR2 from the germline V gene are SGHAT and FQNNGV. The CDR3 totals 14 residues. V gave up 1 base and J gave up 5 bases, with 11 bases separating them. CDR3 loop: CASSLVGVKTEAFF. The CDR3 DNA reads TGTGCCAGCAGCTTAGTGGGGGTTAAGACTGAAGCTTTCTTT.

This chain connects TRBV5-1 to TRBJ2-7; D tentatively reads TRBD1 or TRBD2 (6 bases each). The CDR3 spans 15 residues. CDR1 is SGHRS, CDR2 YFSETQ, per germline. Trimming cost V 0 bases and J 6 bases, with 16 bases left between them. CDR3 protein: CASSLDAGHEGEQYV. The DNA for the CDR3 is TGCGCCAGCAGCTTGGATGCGGGACACGAGGGCGAGCAGTACGTC.

V gene TRBV4-1 combines with J gene TRBJ2-5; the D gene is possibly TRBD2 (6 bases). The CDR3 length is 20 residues. Between the trimmed V and J ends, which lost 0 bases and 6 bases, there was a span of 29 bases. CDR1 and CDR2 (germline): MGHRA, YSYEKL. DNA for the CDR3: TGCGCCAGCAGCCAAGATAAGGGGACTCCGCTAGACCCCCTACGGAAGACCCAGTACTTC. Amino acid sequence: CASSQDKGTPLDPLRKTQYF.

This clone was seen only a few times. This rearrangement joins TRBV30 to TRBJ1-1; 8 nucleotides match TRBD1. The germline CDR1 and CDR2 sequences are GTSNPN and SVGIG (reference sequence). The CDR3 is 13 amino acids. J was trimmed by 4 bases and V by 3 bases; bases with no gene match: 4. In nucleotides, the CDR3 is TGTGCCTGGAGACGACAGGGGAGCACTGAAGCTTTCTTT. Translated, it gives CAWRRQGSTEAFF. The complete variable domain, with remaining parts taken from reference TRBV30 and TRBJ1-1, reads SQTIHQWPATLVQPVGSPLSLECTVEGTSNPNLYWYRQAAGRGLQLLFYSVGIGQISSEVPQNLSASRPQDRQFILSSKKLLLSDSGFYLCAWRRQGSTEAFFGQGTRLTVV.

The chain uses TRBV27 and TRBJ2-3, with 12 bases that match TRBD1. CDR1 and CDR2 from the germline V gene are MNHEY and SMNVEV (reference sequence). The CDR3 loop spans 15 amino acids. V was clipped by 4 bases and J by 5 bases; unmatched bases: 4. The CDR3 coding sequence is TGTGCCAGCAGTTCCGGGGACAGGGGGCGAGATACGCAGTATTTT. Protein: CASSSGDRGRDTQYF.

J is TRBJ2-7 and V is TRBV11-2, with TRBD2 identical over 12 bases. Germline CDR1 SGHAT, CDR2 FQNNGV. The junction had 6 bases not matched to a gene; V was cut back by 5 bases and J by 1 base. The CDR3 is made up of 16 amino acids. The CDR3 protein is CASSVQLAGGSYEQYF. DNA for the CDR3: TGTGCCAGCAGCGTCCAACTAGCGGGGGGTTCCTACGAGCAGTACTTC.

This sequence joins TRBV5-1 and TRBJ2-2, with TRBD1 matching 9 bases. The CDR3 totals 16 residues. Germline lookup yields CDR1 SGHRS and CDR2 YFSETQ. Trimming removed 3 bases from V and 5 bases from J; junction bases left unmatched: 8. The CDR3 is CASSWGDREGTGELFF. CDR3 coding DNA: TGCGCCAGCAGCTGGGGGGACAGGGAAGGAACCGGGGAGCTGTTTTTT. The full variable domain, its missing parts supplied by reference TRBV5-1 and TRBJ2-2, is KAGVTQTPRYLIKTRGQQVTLSCSPISGHRSVSWYQQTPGQGLQFLFEYFSETQRNKGNFPGRFSGRQFSNSRSEMNVSTLELGDSALYLCASSWGDREGTGELFFGEGSRLTVL.

The V and J genes are TRBV9 and TRBJ2-1; 9 bases are shared with TRBD2. J was trimmed by 10 bases and V by 4 bases; bases with no gene match: 15. The CDR3 has 16 residues. The germline V gene has CDR1 SGDLS and CDR2 YYNGEE. CDR3 DNA: TGTGCCAGCAGCCCCTTAGCGGGGGCCTCTTCTCGGGAGCAGTTCTTC. Protein product: CASSPLAGASSREQFF.